This T cell receptor (beta chain) was found in a study of multiple sclerosis patients with progressive multifocal leukoencephalopathy. The CDR3 has 11 residues. Germline V gene data show CDR1 as MNHEY and CDR2 as SVGAGI. Trimming removed 2 bases at V and 6 bases at J, with 4 bases between. Time point here: around eleven months of natalizumab therapy. This was a survey-level run. Libraries were prepared by immunoSEQ multiplex PCR; TCRdb keeps only in-frame clonotypes and omits some of them. This table has 30,000 or so clones, around 90% appearing once. The source was PBMCs, collected from a patient treated with natalizumab. This rearrangement joins TRBV6-5 to TRBJ1-1; D gene uncertain. This TCR derives from a human donor with multiple sclerosis. Here the CDR3 DNA reads TGTGCCAGCAGTTACGCCGCTGAAGCTTTCTTT. Translation: CASSYAAEAFF.